This T cell receptor beta chain was found in a study of cytomegalovirus exposure and HLA in healthy donors (TCRdb year 2017). Study-level background: In an earlier analysis of several hundred of the donors, 250 to 350 Gb of sequence data and 90 million to 120 million unique TCR beta sequences from about 179 million T cells were reported. To study patterns of TCR occurrence, a later analysis re-analyzed previously published TCR beta repertoires from 500 to 850 donors and added high-resolution HLA genotyping. In the later analysis, no new phenotypic data were used to find candidate immune exposures; instead, reliance was placed on TCR beta sequences and their occurrence across donors. The study was designed to test whether signatures of past pathogen exposure could be identified by cataloging public T cell receptors. All discovery cohort repertoires had been generated on a single sequencing platform. An earlier analysis of approximately 580 of the donors used high-throughput TCR beta sequencing to judge whether each TCR beta V gene segment behaved as functional or pseudogenic. Roughly 5 DR-DQ haplotypes were handled as single units for association and clustering because linkage in the cohort was strong. Typing coverage varied by locus: roughly 620-640 donors for A, B, C, DRB1 and DQB1; about 520 for DQA1; over 600 for DPA1; roughly 450 for DPB1. Both class I and class II loci were covered by HLA typing, at four-digit resolution. To predict cytomegalovirus infection status, the study brought together high-throughput TCR immunosequencing, statistical association of individual TCRs with disease status, and machine learning. Among roughly 400 genotyped donors of the cohort, an average of approximately 240,000 unique TCR beta nucleotide sequences were sequenced per donor, 15% to 20% of them non-productive. The T cell repertoires of under 750 subjects were profiled by immunosequencing and related to cytomegalovirus serostatus. Of the roughly 400 genotyped donors, about 80% fell in the genetic ancestry cluster associated with self-reported Caucasian donors. In a later genetic analysis, genome-wide SNP genotypes for about three fifths of the 666 donors were used, and that subset was treated as a discovery cohort. An early release that covered several hundred HLA-typed donors contained approximately 300 gigabases of sequencing data and tens of millions of unique TCR sequences. Donor age, sex, ethnicity and CMV serostatus were compiled together with the repertoire data. A separate validation cohort of 90 to 150 different subjects was used in addition to the roughly 700-subject first cohort. General findings and caveats noted by the study authors: A later analysis found that HLA-associated TCR beta chains were more clonally expanded and had lower generation probabilities than equally common non-associated chains. Because HLA typing was missing for some donors at each locus, association tests included only the typed subset. CMV serostatus was the only immune exposure information available for the cohort. The sequencing pipeline was judged likely to have produced a cluster of highly shared sequence variants as a technical artifact. Broadly in line with IMGT annotations, most TCR beta V segments showed up in productive rearrangements about 87% or about 30% of the time in an earlier analysis of approximately 600 of the donors. This cohort had only TCR beta chains sequenced, and the lack of alpha or paired-chain data limited which features could be detected. In a later analysis, TCR association rates were found to vary across HLA loci, with the most associated TCRs seen for DRB1 alleles and the fewest for HLA-C alleles. Assigning TCR associations to individual alleles was difficult when HLA alleles, especially DR and DQ, strongly co-occurred. Across donors, most TCR sequences were observed very rarely, whereas some public TCRs were present in many individuals. Compared with the approximately 720-donor mean, donors in an Asian-associated ancestry cluster had fewer N-insertions in productive TCRs, according to a later genetic analysis. Linkage disequilibrium might explain the correlated functional status among segregating V segments, but an unknown experimental factor could not be excluded. A later analysis found that most CMV-associated TCR beta chains appeared HLA-restricted, with HLA associations seemingly driven largely by CMV exposure. At a false discovery rate of 0.05, a later analysis linked fewer than 20,000 TCR beta sequences to specific HLA alleles. A later genetic analysis associated a missense DCLRE1C variant with V-gene and J-gene trimming of TCR beta chains, and an independent cohort replicated the association. Roughly uniform sequencing depth across donors was assumed in presence/absence analyses, although this assumption may not hold. The classifier was reported to diagnose cytomegalovirus status with high specificity and sensitivity in both the original and validation cohorts. The earlier analysis of fewer than 750 of the donors excluded 15 to 20 rarely observed V segments, including chromosome 9 orphons, because counts were too low. Some IMGT-functional V segments, including TRBV6-2 and TRBV6-3, could not be told apart with the 87-base-pair reads, so those segments were excluded. A further reported finding was that TCR beta sequences accurately predicted the HLA-A and HLA-B alleles for most subjects in the first cohort. Several of the top co-occurrence clusters appeared to be linked to parvovirus B19, influenza, CMV and Epstein-Barr virus, according to a later analysis. A few of the identified cytomegalovirus-associated TCR beta chains were confirmed in vitro to be specific for cytomegalovirus antigens. In the study, 150 to 200 TCR beta chains were listed as associated with cytomegalovirus. It was suggested by the authors that the approach could potentially be generalized to other disease states and immunological phenotypes.

Looking up the germline V gene yields CDR1 SGHRS and CDR2 YFSETQ. There are 15 amino acids in the CDR3, from cysteine to phenylalanine inclusive. The entry retains the CDR3 DNA only, 45 bases that are in frame from base 1. Libraries came from the immunoSEQ multiplex PCR assay. For the multiplex PCR, a mixture combining 60 forward primers for TCR Vbeta segments and 13 reverse primers for TCR Jbeta segments was used. The CDR3 region of rearranged TCR beta genes was amplified from genomic DNA with a multiplex PCR assay. On the Illumina HiSeq System, the amplified TCR beta libraries were sequenced as 87-base-pair reads. On the authors' methods: Across the 500 to 850 repertoires, a later analysis counted approximately 75 million unique TCR beta chains, around 10 million of which were shared by at least two donors. Raw reads were error-corrected and collapsed into unique sequences by a nearest-neighbor algorithm in which closely related sequences were merged to remove PCR and sequencing errors. CDR3 sequences were aligned to IMGT reference sequences to assign V, D and J gene segments. For a sequence to be retained, at least a six-nucleotide match to both a V gene segment and a J gene segment was required. Rearrangements were called productive when the CDR3 lacked stop codons and stayed in frame with V and J; all others were non-productive. Following IMGT convention, CDR3 was defined as the stretch from the second conserved V-encoded cysteine to the conserved J-encoded phenylalanine. The earlier analysis of a few hundred of the donors excluded any sequence lacking an unambiguous match to a single V gene segment. In an earlier analysis of approximately 560 of the donors, a V segment was called functional when productive rearrangements were above 56.7%, and segregating when the standard deviation between donors exceeded 5%. A statistical classification framework was built for diagnosing cytomegalovirus status from the catalog of TCR beta chain sequences. V and J gene assignment, in a later analysis, came from comparing TCR nucleotide sequences with IMGT/GENE-DB human TR gene sequences. Using the TCRdist pipeline, a later analysis assigned CDR3 sequences along with most-parsimonious VDJ recombination scenarios. In a later analysis, each TCR beta chain was defined by its CDR3 amino acid sequence together with its V-gene family, and reads without a unique V-gene family were excluded. As a way to deal with suspected cross-contamination and a sequencing artifact, a later analysis dropped 500 to 700 nucleotide sequences that were highly shared and had low generation probability. A later analysis calculated a clonal expansion index for each public chain from normalized within-repertoire ranks of inferred template counts. A later analysis computed generation probabilities with a VDJ recombination model fitted to out-of-frame rearrangements, and checked the results against IGoR. In a later analysis, hypergeometric tests were used to score TCR-TCR, TCR-HLA and TCR-CMV co-occurrence, with a repertoire-size bias correction applied to TCR pairs. A later analysis estimated false discovery rates by permuting HLA or CMV assignments 20 times. A later analysis grouped co-occurring TCRs with DBSCAN, adding TCRdist sequence similarity when clustering within HLA-allele-positive subsets. Repertoires with fewer than 30,000 or more than 120,000 public chains were left out of co-occurrence clustering, as were about five repertoires with anomalous nucleotide sharing. Sourced from immuneACCESS, this table was stored by TCRdb with only in-frame sequences that have V and J called. A share of the clones is absent; for the studies checked, an unresolved V gene accounts for under half, and the remainder has no known explanation. That table is the source of V, J and clone size, and D and trimming were worked out from the DNA. The sample yields about 160,000 clones; about 75% were counted once. The ten most abundant clones make up about 2% of the sample.

As concerns this clone: The antigen it recognizes is unknown. Per-base qualities were not stored, and no clone one base away is much larger.

The cohort consisted of 650 to 700 healthy bone marrow donors. Cohort members were all nominally healthy when sampled, although unrecorded immune exposures were likely present. The donor was CMV seronegative and was included in the group of hundreds of seronegative cohort members. A peripheral blood sample was collected from each donor, and TCR beta sequencing was performed on peripheral blood mononuclear cells. Genomic DNA was extracted from the blood cell samples with the Qiagen DNeasy Blood Extraction Kit. This TCR came from a female donor in good health and CMV-seronegative. The sequence is built from TRBV5-1 and TRBJ2-5; TRBD1 is a weak D gene call, 6 bases matching. The end of the DNA is better explained by TRBJ2-7, so the J call may be wrong. Material: PBMCs. The DNA sequence is TGCGCCAGCAGCTTGGGGTCAGGGGTCTCCTACGAGCAGTACTTC. This is translated as CASSLGSGVSYEQYF.